This T cell receptor beta chain was sequenced in a study of blood T cells in healthy people across ages. Study outcomes and limitations: In older individuals, TCR beta diversity per million T cells was lower, falling roughly linearly with age.

Germline CDR1 is SEHNR and CDR2 is FQNEAQ (reference sequence). The ends were cut back, 1 base at V and 8 bases at J, with 12 bases in the middle. This CDR3 is 14 amino acids long. This clonotype was detected ten times or more. Its antigen remains unidentified. A second PCR of 7 to 11 cycles used a sample-barcoded 5' primer and a J-beta primer mix. One entry per CDR3 protein, called by TCRdb with MiXCR from the 5' RACE reads. The sample holds approximately 1.5 million distinct CDR3 sequences; approximately 32% are singletons and the top ten take approximately 10%. Donors gave around 10 milliliters of peripheral blood apiece. Per-sample yields of isolated PBMCs were at least 6 million.

The clonotype was recovered from a woman younger than 45 in good health. The sequencing input was blood. This chain joins TRBV7-9 and TRBJ2-1, with D hard to call. CDR3 in DNA: TGTGCCAGCAGCTTAGGTTCCGCCGGATATGAGCAGTTCTTC. It is translated as CASSLGSAGYEQFF.